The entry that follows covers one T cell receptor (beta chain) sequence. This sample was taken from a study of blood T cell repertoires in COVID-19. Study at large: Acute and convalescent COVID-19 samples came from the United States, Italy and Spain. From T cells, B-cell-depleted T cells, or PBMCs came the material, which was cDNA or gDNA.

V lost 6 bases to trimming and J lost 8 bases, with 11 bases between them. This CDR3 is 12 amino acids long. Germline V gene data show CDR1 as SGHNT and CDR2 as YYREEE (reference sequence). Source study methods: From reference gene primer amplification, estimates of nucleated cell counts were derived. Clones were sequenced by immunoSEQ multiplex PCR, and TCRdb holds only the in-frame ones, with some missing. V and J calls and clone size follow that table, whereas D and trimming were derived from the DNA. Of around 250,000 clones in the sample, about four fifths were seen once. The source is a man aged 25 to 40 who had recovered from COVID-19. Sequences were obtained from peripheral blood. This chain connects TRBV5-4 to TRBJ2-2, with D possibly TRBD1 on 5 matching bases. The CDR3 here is CASNSGSGELFF. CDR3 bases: TGTGCCAGCAATTCAGGGTCTGGGGAGCTGTTTTTT.